Listed below are T cell receptor beta chains from one sample, sequenced in a study of T cell repertoires in cytomegalovirus infection. TCRdb reprocessed the reads via MiXCR and lists one record per CDR3 protein. The table records 350,000 to 450,000 distinct CDR3 sequences, roughly 20% of them present only once. The specimen sequenced was PBMCs. Receptors originate from a human donor in good health (CMV status not recorded). Some clones in this sample may be carry-over from other donors' samples. CDR3s include the opening cysteine and the closing phenylalanine or tryptophan. The order of the fields is V gene, J gene, clone size, CDR3 protein. A row's size may be missing; if present it is once, few, many or a size class.

>TRBV18|TRBJ1-2|few
CASSPSRVVGGWGYTF
>TRBV10-3|TRBJ1-6|many
CAIRKEGLDSPLHF
>TRBV7-9|TRBJ2-3|few
CASSGGQSYTDTQYF
>TRBV11-2|TRBJ2-7|-
CASSLTLAGGIRYEQYF
>TRBV6-2/TRBV6-3|TRBJ2-2|-
CASRTGELFF
>TRBV10-3|TRBJ2-2|many
CAISESVTGELFF
>TRBV12-3/TRBV12-4|TRBJ1-1|many
CASSFKGLDTEAFF
>TRBV12-3/TRBV12-4|TRBJ2-1|-
CASSLGVRNEQFF
>TRBV12-3/TRBV12-4|TRBJ2-1|-
CASALAGVETEQFF
>TRBV5-4|TRBJ2-3|few
CASSPRATSVDTQYF
>TRBV7-3|TRBJ2-3|many
CASSLGRGGADTQYF
>TRBV14|TRBJ2-7|-
CASSHSLGQGSYEQYF
>TRBV2|TRBJ1-4|-
CASNYERKLFF
>TRBV7-9|TRBJ2-7|-
CASSRGGLDEQYF
>TRBV7-4|TRBJ1-1|-
CASGAQRSMNTEAFF
>TRBV12-3/TRBV12-4|TRBJ2-5|many
CASSFRGAGETQYF
>TRBV12-3/TRBV12-4|TRBJ1-4|many
CASSLVQGNEKLFF
>TRBV5-1|TRBJ2-7|few
CASSLDGTIVSYEQYF